This T cell receptor beta chain was observed in a study of Tregs in tolerant kidney transplant recipients. Findings of the study overall: The small number of patients limits these findings pending further validation.

The repertoire was sequenced with immunoSEQ multiplex PCR; TCRdb's copy has only in-frame clones and lacks some. The table has over 55,000 clones, around 82% seen once. CD4+CD25+CD127- Tregs, CD4+CD25- non-Tregs, CD4 and CD8 cells were sorted. Per the germline V gene, CDR1 is GTSNPN and CDR2 is SVGIG (reference sequence). This CDR3 is built from 16 residues. V trimming: 3 bases; J trimming: 7 bases; junction bases outside the gene matches: 8. Regarding this clone: Its antigen is as yet unknown.

V gene TRBV30 combines with J gene TRBJ1-6; TRBD1 aligns across 11 bases. The sequencing sample was made of CD4+ T cells from blood. The TCR sequence derives from a human donor in good health. The CDR3 sequence is CAWRGDRGRLNSPLHF. As DNA, the CDR3 is TGTGCCTGGAGGGGGGACAGGGGGAGACTCAATTCACCCCTCCACTTT.